This T cell receptor (beta chain) originates from a study of CD8 T cells in ankylosing spondylitis (dated by TCRdb to 2016 to 2017). For the wider study: The study set out to find disease-linked TCR variants by profiling T cell receptor beta repertoires in ankylosing spondylitis patients and healthy donors. The full study cohort was made up of 25 ankylosing spondylitis patients and 108 healthy donors. Samples of peripheral blood were taken, and for ankylosing spondylitis patients, synovial fluid was collected as well.

Broader findings and caveats from the paper: A TCR beta motif of several highly homologous amino acid variants appeared characteristic of blood from ankylosing spondylitis patients. Some motif variants had previously been reported in the synovial fluid and blood of reactive arthritis patients, which suggests shared mechanisms of disease initiation. A CD8+ phenotype was shown by the disease-linked clones, which were found at relatively low frequencies in peripheral blood. Significant enrichment of the disease-linked clones was reported in matched synovial fluid samples from ankylosing spondylitis patients.

The sequencing machine was an Illumina HiSeq 2500. TCR beta libraries were prepared by quantitative 5'-RACE with molecular barcodes. In the paper's pipeline: To identify disease-linked TCR variants, a new computational method was used, one built on a probabilistic model of VDJ rearrangement. TCRdb itself trimmed the public reads at Q25 with fastp, ran MiXCR and retained productive beta chains. Under each unique CDR3 protein, matching rows form one entry showing the most common genes and DNA. V and J calls and clone size were set by TCRdb, not the authors. Counted in this sample were 800,000 to 900,000 distinct CDR3 sequences; 12% of them appeared once. The ten largest clones capture 0.45% to 0.6% of the sample. About this clonotype itself: Its antigen remains undetermined. Per-base quality was not reported, and no clone a single base away is much larger than it.

This receptor was obtained from a male donor with ankylosing spondylitis. The sequencing input was blood, either unsorted or a sorted T cell fraction (not recorded which).

The base sequence is TGTGCCTGGAGGGAGACGACAGGGTGGAATCAGCCCCAGCATTTT. It translates as CAWRETTGWNQPQHF. The rearranged chain carries TRBV30 and TRBJ1-5; TRBD1 aligns with 7 central bases. The V end gives up 3 bases and the J end 4 bases, leaving 9 bases in the junction not matched to a gene. Its CDR3 holds 15 amino acids, cysteine through phenylalanine. Only the CDR3 DNA stays, 45 bases, in frame from base 1. The germline V gene (reference sequence) supplies CDR1 GTSNPN and CDR2 SVGIG. The entire variable domain, with the stretches around the CDR3 drawn from the reference TRBV30 and TRBJ1-5 proteins, is SQTIHQWPATLVQPVGSPLSLECTVEGTSNPNLYWYRQAAGRGLQLLFYSVGIGQISSEVPQNLSASRPQDRQFILSSKKLLLSDSGFYLCAWRETTGWNQPQHFGDGTRLSIL.